This TCR beta chain was identified in a study of cytomegalovirus exposure and HLA in healthy donors. Donors in the study were healthy people who gave bone marrow. The count of this clone is one. Its matching antigen is unknown. V lost 6 bases and J lost 6; bases outside the gene matches: 7. This CDR3 spans 15 amino acids. CDR1 and CDR2 from the germline V gene are MNHNS and SASEGT. PCR employed 60 Vbeta and 13 Jbeta primers. Produced via immunoSEQ multiplex PCR; TCRdb's table is partial and in-frame only. Of about 72,000 clones listed, about 66% are singletons. Study-wide points: Earlier analysis looked at TCR beta V segments, and most were productive about 90% or about 30% of the time. Highly shared variants forming one cluster were likely a sequencing artifact. Some V segments, including TRBV6-2 and TRBV6-3, were excluded as indistinguishable.

The sequenced sample was PBMCs. The chain recombines TRBV6-1 with TRBJ1-4; TRBD1 agrees at 10 bases. The TCR was taken from a man aged 35-49 years in good health and CMV-seropositive. The chain's CDR3 is CASRETGQGYEKLFF. DNA for the CDR3: TGTGCCAGCAGGGAGACGGGACAGGGGTATGAAAAACTGTTTTTT.